This TCR beta chain appears in the sequencing data of a study of OX40 agonist ivuxolimab in advanced cancers. Study-wide findings and caveats: At 0.1 to 3.0 mg/kg, CD4+ and CD8+ blood T cells expanded clonally by week 6.

Clones were sequenced by immunoSEQ multiplex PCR, and TCRdb holds only the in-frame ones, with some missing. The data contain more than 90,000 clones, roughly 80% of them seen just once; the ten biggest clones take up 5.5%. This CDR3 comprises 14 residues. Between the trimmed V and J ends, which lost 0 bases and 4 bases, there was a span of 9 bases. The germline CDR1 and CDR2 sequences are MGHRA and YSYEKL. The table lists this clone with a few counts. Its target is not known. The chain recombines TRBV4-1 with TRBJ1-2, with D possibly matching TRBD1 (6 bases). This specimen was CD4+ or CD8+ T cells sorted from blood, taken in a trial of the OX40 agonist ivuxolimab. The sequence was obtained from an adult with an advanced solid tumor such as melanoma, head and neck, liver or kidney cancer. The DNA for the CDR3 is TGCGCCAGCAGCCAAGAAACAGGGTTCTATGGCTACACCTTC. Protein sequence: CASSQETGFYGYTF.